Detailed here is one T cell receptor beta chain. Its antigen is undetermined. CDR1 is MDHEN, CDR2 SYDVKM, per germline. This CDR3 comprises 15 residues. V lost 2 bases, J lost 4 bases, and 3 bases stayed unmatched. Using quantitative 5'-RACE with molecular barcodes, the authors made TCR beta libraries. TCRdb processed the 5' RACE reads anew with MiXCR; each CDR3 protein has one entry. The data contain about 240,000 distinct CDR3 sequences, over 7% of them seen just once; the ten biggest clones take up more than 4.5%. This sample is part of a study of CD8 T cells in ankylosing spondylitis. The study, taken as a whole, reports: Typical of ankylosing spondylitis blood, it appeared, was a TCR beta motif of roughly eight highly homologous variants.

V gene TRBV28 combines with J gene TRBJ2-1, with TRBD1 matching 9 bases. The clonotype comes from a female donor with ankylosing spondylitis or in good health (not recorded which). What was sequenced was blood, either unsorted or a sorted T cell fraction (not recorded which). Written as DNA, the CDR3 is TGTGCCAGCAGTTTAGGGACAGGGAGTTACAATGAGCAGTTCTTC. Translating gives CASSLGTGSYNEQFF. The full variable domain, rest sourced from reference TRBV28 and TRBJ2-1, is DVKVTQSSRYLVKRTGEKVFLECVQDMDHENMFWYRQDPGLGLRLIYFSYDVKMKEKGDIPEGYSVSREKKERFSLILESASTNQTSMYLCASSLGTGSYNEQFFGPGTRLTVL.